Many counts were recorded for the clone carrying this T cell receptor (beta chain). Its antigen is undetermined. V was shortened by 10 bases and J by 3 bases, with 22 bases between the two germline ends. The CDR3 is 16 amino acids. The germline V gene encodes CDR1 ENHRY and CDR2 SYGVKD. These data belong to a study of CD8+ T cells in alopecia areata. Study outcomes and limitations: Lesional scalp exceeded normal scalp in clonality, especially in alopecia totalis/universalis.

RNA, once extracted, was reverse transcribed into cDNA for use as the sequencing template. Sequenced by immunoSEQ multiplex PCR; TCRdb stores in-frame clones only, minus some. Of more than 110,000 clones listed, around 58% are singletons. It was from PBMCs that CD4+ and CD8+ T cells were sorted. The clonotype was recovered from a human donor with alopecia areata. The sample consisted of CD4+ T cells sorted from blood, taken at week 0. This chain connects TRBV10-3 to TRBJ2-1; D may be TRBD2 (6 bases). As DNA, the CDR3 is TGTGCCACCCTCCGGGGGAGCGGCTCTTACTACAATGAGCAGTTCTTC. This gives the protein CATLRGSGSYYNEQFF.